This is a list of T cell receptor beta chains from one sample in a study of T cells after yellow fever vaccination. TCRdb redid the calling of the 5' RACE reads with MiXCR, one entry per CDR3 protein. This table holds hundreds of thousands of distinct CDR3 sequences, just over 20% found once. Sequenced here: PBMCs, sampled roughly 20 days after the first yellow fever vaccination. The receptors come from a man aged 18 to 30 who received the YFV17D yellow fever vaccine. The CDR3 runs from the conserved cysteine through the conserved F or W. A D gene is named only where the DNA matches it firmly. A row's size may be missing; if present it is once, few, many or a size class.

17	NA	TRBJ2-3	TRBV11-2	TRBD2	CASSLVGGGAGTDTQYF	TGTGCCAGCAGCTTAGTGGGCGGGGGGGCCGGTACAGATACGCAGTATTTT
15	NA	TRBJ1-3	TRBV7-2	TRBD1	CASSPQGVPGNTIYF	TGTGCCAGCAGTCCTCAGGGGGTCCCCGGAAACACCATATATTTT
16	few	TRBJ2-1	TRBV7-9	TRBD2	CASSLALAGVYNEQFF	TGTGCCAGCAGCTTAGCACTAGCGGGGGTATACAATGAGCAGTTCTTC
16	NA	TRBJ2-5	TRBV4-1	TRBD1	CASSQEWQGASETQYF	TGCGCCAGCAGCCAAGAGTGGCAGGGGGCATCCGAGACCCAGTACTTC
15	NA	TRBJ1-1	TRBV9	NA	CASSVGQGLNTEAFF	TGTGCCAGCAGCGTAGGTCAGGGGTTGAACACTGAAGCTTTCTTT
14	few	TRBJ2-5	TRBV7-7	TRBD1	CASSSDRGLETQYF	TGTGCTAGCAGCTCGGACAGGGGGTTGGAGACCCAGTACTTC
13	NA	TRBJ1-6	TRBV7-9	NA	CASSLVINSPLHF	TGTGCCAGCAGCTTAGTTATTAATTCACCCCTCCACTTT
14	NA	TRBJ2-4	TRBV23-1	TRBD1	CASPVGTEKNIQYF	TGCGCCAGCCCCGTCGGGACAGAAAAAAACATTCAGTACTTC
11	NA	TRBJ1-5	TRBV6-6	NA	CASSGDQPQHF	TGTGCCAGCTCAGGGGATCAGCCCCAGCATTTT
13	few	TRBJ2-5	TRBV5-4	NA	CASSLGPLVTQYF	TGTGCCAGCAGCTTGGGGCCGTTGGTGACCCAGTACTTC
14	few	TRBJ1-5	TRBV12-3/TRBV12-4	NA	CASSPGLYNQPQHF	TGTGCCAGCAGTCCCGGACTGTACAATCAGCCCCAGCATTTT
17	NA	TRBJ1-6	TRBV4-1	TRBD1	CASSQGPPGQTDSPLHF	TGCGCCAGCAGCCAAGGACCACCGGGACAGACCGATTCACCCCTCCACTTT
17	NA	TRBJ2-5	TRBV5-4	TRBD2	CASSLGLAGGGQETQYF	TGTGCCAGCAGCTTGGGGTTGGCCGGGGGGGGTCAAGAGACCCAGTACTTC
20	NA	TRBJ2-1	TRBV18	TRBD2	CASSPWGSVAGVLGLSEQFF	TGTGCCAGCTCACCTTGGGGATCCGTGGCGGGGGTGCTGGGATTGAGTGAGCAGTTCTTC
18	NA	TRBJ2-1	TRBV11-1	TRBD2	CASSLATAGGSSYNEQFF	TGTGCCAGCAGCTTAGCCACAGCGGGGGGGAGCTCCTACAATGAGCAGTTCTTC
15	NA	TRBJ2-5	TRBV7-8	NA	CASSFSARTQETQYF	TGTGCCAGCAGCTTCAGTGCCAGGACTCAAGAGACCCAGTACTTC
13	NA	TRBJ2-1	TRBV20-1	TRBD1	CSARGTVFNEQFF	TGCAGTGCCCGAGGGACAGTATTCAATGAGCAGTTCTTC
14	few	TRBJ2-7	TRBV29-1	NA	CSVEERDGTYEQYF	TGCAGCGTTGAAGAACGGGACGGAACCTACGAGCAGTACTTC
15	few	TRBJ2-5	TRBV4-1	TRBD2	CASSQVGLAGETQYF	TGCGCCAGCAGCCAAGTGGGACTAGCGGGAGAGACCCAGTACTTC
13	NA	TRBJ1-5	TRBV12-3/TRBV12-4	NA	CASSLGAYQPQHF	TGTGCCAGCAGTCTAGGGGCCTATCAGCCCCAGCATTTT
15	few	TRBJ2-5	TRBV20-1	TRBD2	CSAREYSGGQETQYF	TGCAGTGCTAGAGAGTATAGCGGGGGGCAAGAGACCCAGTACTTC
13	NA	TRBJ2-5	TRBV20-1	TRBD1	CSARDPGQGQIEF	TGCAGTGCTAGAGATCCCGGACAGGGACAAATCGAATTC
13	many	TRBJ2-1	TRBV5-1	NA	CASRIRAVDEQFF	TGCGCCAGCAGGATACGAGCGGTGGATGAGCAGTTCTTC
20	NA	TRBJ2-3	TRBV4-1	TRBD2	CASSQVPGLAGRDVTDTQYF	TGCGCCAGCAGCCAAGTCCCGGGACTAGCGGGGCGGGACGTAACAGATACGCAGTATTTT
13	NA	TRBJ2-1	TRBV5-1	NA	CASSSRAYNEQFF	TGCGCCAGCAGCTCACGGGCCTACAATGAGCAGTTCTTC
14	NA	TRBJ1-2	TRBV7-2	NA	CASSPQTGSYGYTF	TGTGCCAGCAGCCCACAAACAGGGAGCTATGGCTACACCTTC
15	NA	TRBJ1-6	TRBV6-1	NA	CAVTGAGRPSSPLHF	TGTGCCGTAACTGGGGCGGGTCGCCCGTCTTCACCCCTCCACTTT
14	NA	TRBJ2-3	TRBV4-3	NA	CASSHTDLTDTQYF	TGCGCCAGCAGCCATACGGACCTCACAGATACGCAGTATTTT
14	NA	TRBJ2-3	TRBV5-1	NA	CASSFGVGADTQYF	TGCGCCAGCAGCTTCGGGGTCGGGGCAGATACGCAGTATTTT
15	few	TRBJ2-2	TRBV19	TRBD1	CASSPQGASTGELFF	TGTGCCAGTAGCCCACAGGGGGCTTCGACCGGGGAGCTGTTTTTT
15	NA	TRBJ2-2	TRBV11-2	TRBD2	CASSLVAGRAGELFF	TGTGCCAGCAGCCTCGTAGCGGGTAGGGCCGGGGAGCTGTTTTTT
13	NA	TRBJ2-7	TRBV10-3	TRBD1	CAKRQGPSYEQYF	TGTGCCAAGAGACAGGGTCCCTCCTACGAGCAGTACTTC
21	NA	TRBJ2-1	TRBV6-2/TRBV6-3	TRBD2	CASSYLREASGIASIYNEQFF	TGTGCCAGCAGTTACTTAAGAGAAGCTAGCGGGATCGCCTCCATTTACAATGAGCAGTTCTTC
15	NA	TRBJ1-2	TRBV4-3	NA	CASSQGSGHYYGYTF	TGCGCCAGCAGCCAAGGGTCGGGCCACTACTATGGCTACACCTTC
12	few	TRBJ2-3	TRBV7-8	NA	CASSLDRVTQYF	TGTGCCAGCAGCTTAGATCGGGTTACGCAGTATTTT
14	few	TRBJ2-3	TRBV12-3/TRBV12-4	TRBD2	CATWTSGYTDTQYF	TGTGCCACCTGGACTAGCGGATACACAGATACGCAGTATTTT
13	few	TRBJ2-4	TRBV29-1	NA	CSVGTAAKNIQYF	TGCAGCGTTGGAACTGCAGCCAAAAACATTCAGTACTTC
10	few	TRBJ2-1	TRBV20-1	NA	CSARRGEQFF	TGCAGTGCTAGGCGGGGAGAGCAGTTCTTC
15	NA	TRBJ2-1	TRBV5-1	TRBD2	CASSSGLARPIGQFF	TGCGCCAGCAGCTCCGGACTAGCAAGACCCATAGGGCAGTTCTTC
14	few	TRBJ2-1	TRBV11-2	TRBD2	CASSLLAGGPEQFF	TGTGCCAGCAGCTTGTTAGCGGGGGGGCCTGAGCAGTTCTTC
15	few	TRBJ2-3	TRBV7-3	NA	CASSLTGSSTDTQYF	TGTGCCAGCAGCTTAACGGGATCTAGCACAGATACGCAGTATTTT